This TCR beta chain was retrieved from a study of blood T cell repertoires in COVID-19 (dated by TCRdb to 2019 to 2021). Looking at the study overall: Samples covering the acute and convalescent phases of COVID-19 were provided by collaborators in the United States, Italy and Spain. The material from the prospective study consisted of cDNA or gDNA derived from T cells, B-cell-depleted T cells, or PBMCs. Deeply sampled blood TCRbeta repertoires from subjects exposed to, actively infected with, or recovered from COVID-19 were included in the dataset. The repertoires were released in a freely available public database meant as a resource for research on the immune response to SARS-CoV-2. Samples came from the ongoing ImmuneRACE study (first 160 participants) plus 1,254 subjects from 6 global collaborators. Nearly every sample came with metadata listing a de-identified subject ID, COVID-19 status, age in years and sex. Where HLA class I and class II types were available, the types were taken from metadata supplied by the sample provider, not from assay-based typing. Study-level results and caveats: Clinical and demographic metadata were provided uncurated, with the amount varying by source and participant.

This clone was seen a single time. What this receptor recognizes is not known. Base qualities are missing; no much larger clone stands one base away. Samples from volunteer blood donors who had recovered from COVID-19 were contributed by a second Seattle source. Each collaborating institution followed its own protocols to collect whole blood in K2EDTA tubes. Collaborator samples were shipped for TCRbeta analysis as frozen whole blood, isolated PBMCs, or DNA extracted from either sample type. The immunoSEQ Assay, a bias-controlled multiplex PCR, was used to amplify TCRbeta CDR3 regions from genomic DNA. On the authors' methods: The number of nucleated cells in each sample was estimated by amplification of reference gene primers within the assay. Sequence reads were collapsed and filtered to measure the absolute abundance of every unique TCRbeta CDR3 rearrangement. Productive Simpson clonality was computed per sample as the square root of Simpson's diversity index over productive rearrangements. The table comes from immuneACCESS by way of TCRdb, which keeps in-frame sequences with V and J called. Part of the clones is missing from these tables; in studies checked, under half for an unresolved V gene and the rest for unknown reasons. That table is the source of V, J and clone size, and D and trimming were worked out from the DNA. Present in this sample are approximately 190,000 clones, approximately 90% of which were seen just once. Roughly 6.2% of the sample is taken by the ten largest.

V is pared back by 6 bases and J by 4 bases, with 13 bases lying between the germline termini. From cysteine to phenylalanine, the CDR3 is 13 amino acids long. Only the CDR3 DNA stays, 39 bases, in frame from base 1. Specimen: peripheral blood. The rearranged segments are TRBV12-3 or TRBV12-4 and TRBJ2-7; there is no confident call for the D gene. The sequence was collected from a middle-aged woman who had recovered from COVID-19. DNA sequence: TGTGCCAGCAGCATTCCCTTTACATACGAGCAGTACTTC. This is translated as CASSIPFTYEQYF.